One sample yielded the 2 T cell receptor beta chains listed below, sequenced in a study of T cells in tumors after PD-1 blockade. Repertoires were generated with immunoSEQ multiplex PCR, while TCRdb's copy carries only in-frame clones and drops some. The sample lists about 21,000 clones; approximately 84% were seen once. The source was PBMCs, collected after anti-PD-1 therapy. The receptor set was obtained from a human donor with advanced basal cell or squamous cell carcinoma (not recorded which).

This sequence joins TRBV6-4 and TRBJ2-4; D is possibly TRBD1 (5 bases). V dropped 2 bases and J dropped 0 bases, with 17 bases sitting between them. Germline CDR1 reads MRHNA; CDR2 reads SNTAGT. This CDR3 comprises 18 residues. CDR3 loop: CASSDGQGETLAKNIQYF. For the CDR3, the DNA is TGTGCCAGCAGTGACGGGCAGGGTGAGACACTAGCCAAAAACATTCAGTACTTC.

The chain links TRBV29-1 to TRBJ2-1, with 7 bases fitting TRBD2. CDR3 length: 15 residues. Germline lookup yields CDR1 SQVTM and CDR2 ANQGSEA. V shed 5 bases and J 3 bases; nucleotides not matched to a gene: 10. DNA of the CDR3: TGCAGCGTTATGCGGCTTGGGGGGGACTACAATGAGCAGTTCTTC. Translating it yields CSVMRLGGDYNEQFF.